The 2 T cell receptor beta chains given below trace back to one sample, sequenced in a study of response to subunit inactivated influenza vaccine. One entry per CDR3 protein results from TCRdb running MiXCR on the RT-PCR reads. The sample lists 450,000 to 600,000 distinct CDR3 sequences; more than 7% were seen once. The sequencing here drew on PBMCs from blood, taken around 25 months after vaccination. These receptors all stem from a man aged 50 to 75 who received an inactivated influenza vaccine.

This chain links TRBV7-9 with TRBJ2-1; D perhaps matches TRBD2 (5 bases). Deletions cut 1 base from V and 4 bases from J, with 14 bases between. Germline lookup yields CDR1 SEHNR and CDR2 FQNEAQ (reference sequence). The CDR3 runs 16 residues. As DNA, the CDR3 is TGTGCCAGCAGCTTAGGAATTAGCGAGAGATACAATGAGCAGTTCTTC. Translation: CASSLGISERYNEQFF. The whole variable domain, remainder taken from reference TRBV7-9 and TRBJ2-1, is DTGVSQNPRHKITKRGQNVTFRCDPISEHNRLYWYRQTLGQGPEFLTYFQNEAQLEKSRLLSDRFSAERPKGSFSTLEIQRTEQGDSAMYLCASSLGISERYNEQFFGPGTRLTVL.

The chain is built from TRBV19 and TRBJ1-3, with TRBD1 as a possible D gene (6 bases). Germline values: CDR1 LNHDA, CDR2 SQIVND (reference sequence). V was cut by 4 bases and J by 3 bases, with 13 bases left in between. This CDR3 contains 15 residues. The chain's CDR3 is CASSTMGARGNTIYF. The CDR3 DNA reads TGTGCCAGTAGTACGATGGGGGCACGTGGAAACACCATATATTTT.